Only a few counts were recorded for the clone carrying this TCR beta chain. The antigen remains unidentified. The assay was immunoSEQ multiplex PCR, and TCRdb's table has in-frame clones only and misses some. Here the sample spans roughly 1,700 clones, about 22% being singletons. Germline assignment: CDR1 MNHGY and CDR2 SAAAGT. The V and J ends lost 4 bases and 0 bases, in that order; junction bases with no gene match: 12. This CDR3 is 20 amino acids long. This specimen comes from a study of T cells in localized non-small cell lung cancer. Study-wide points: Appearances in adjacent lung were noted for a median roughly 58 of the top 100 tumor clones. Heterogeneity stays possible, as sequencing covered only one tumor region. Clonality of T cells reached its maximum in uninvolved adjacent lung, surpassing tumor.

The source is a woman aged 35 to 70 with stage III squamous cell lung carcinoma. The source material was normal lung tissue next to the tumor, sampled before any cancer treatment. This chain links TRBV6-8 with TRBJ2-1; 13 nucleotides match TRBD2. Here the CDR3 reads CASSSMGLAGRLNSYNEQFF. CDR3 DNA: TGTGCCAGCAGTTCGATGGGACTAGCGGGGAGACTCAACTCCTACAATGAGCAGTTCTTC.